Listed here are 10 T cell receptor beta chains from one sample, sequenced in a study of control samples from healthy donors and cancer patients. Sequencing was performed with immunoSEQ multiplex PCR; in TCRdb, only in-frame clones are kept and a portion is missing. Of about 63,000 clones in the sample, about 82% were seen once. Sequencing was done on a sample of blood. These receptors all come from a man aged 35-49 years in good health.

This chain joins TRBV4-3 and TRBJ2-7; 10 nucleotides line up with TRBD2. There are 16 residues in the CDR3. The V gene end was trimmed by 1 base and the J gene end by 2 bases; junction bases not matched to a gene: 5. CDR1 LGHNA and CDR2 YSLEER come from the germline V gene. The CDR3 region is CASSQGSSGGPYEQYF. CDR3 DNA: TGCGCCAGCAGCCAAGGATCTAGCGGGGGACCCTACGAGCAGTACTTC.

The chain couples TRBV6-4 to TRBJ2-1, with 7 nucleotides matching TRBD2. Germline V gene sequence: CDR1 MRHNA, CDR2 SNTAGT. This CDR3 contains 15 residues. The J segment lost 9 bases and the V segment lost 5 bases, leaving 13 bases of the junction unmatched. Here the CDR3 DNA reads TGTGCCAGCAGTATAGGCGCGGGAGAAGGGAGTGAGCAGTTCTTC. Its translation is CASSIGAGEGSEQFF.

This clone was counted a single time. V is TRBV5-1 and J is TRBJ1-2; TRBD1 is a possible D gene (6 bases). This CDR3 is 15 amino acids long. Germline lookup yields CDR1 SGHRS and CDR2 YFSETQ. V lost 1 base and J lost 5, with 15 bases in between. The CDR3 DNA is TGCGCCAGCAGCTTGAGGACAGATCCTCGGTATGGCTACACCTTC. It is translated as CASSLRTDPRYGYTF.

The rearrangement joins TRBV30 to TRBJ2-1; 9 nucleotides match TRBD2. The CDR3 sequence is 13 residues long. The ends lost 5 bases at V and 5 bases at J; junction bases unmatched: 4. The germline V gene encodes CDR1 GTSNPN and CDR2 SVGIG (reference sequence). CDR3 nucleotide sequence: TGTGCCTGGGCGGGGGGGAACCACAATGAGCAGTTCTTC. Amino acids: CAWAGGNHNEQFF.

The chain combines TRBV7-6 with TRBJ2-1; 9 bases align to TRBD2. The CDR3 length is 16 residues. With V trimmed by 2 bases and J by 5 bases, 7 bases remained unmatched. Germline V gene sequence: CDR1 SGHVS, CDR2 FNYEAQ. The CDR3 region is CASSLKAGGTHNEQFF. As DNA, the CDR3 is TGTGCCAGCAGCTTAAAAGCGGGGGGCACCCACAATGAGCAGTTCTTC.

CDR3 nucleotide sequence: TGTGCCAGCAGTTCAGGACTAGTGGTCTACGAGCAGTACTTC. It specifies CASSSGLVVYEQYF. This rearrangement joins TRBV6-2 or TRBV6-3 to TRBJ2-7; TRBD2 agrees at 7 bases. V shed 4 bases, J shed 3 bases, and the junction held 6 bases outside the gene matches. The germline V gene encodes CDR1 MNHEY and CDR2 SVGEGT. This CDR3 is 14 amino acids long.

The chain combines TRBV28 with TRBJ2-1; 10 bases fit TRBD1. The CDR3 spans 18 residues. The V gene's germline CDR1 is MDHEN and CDR2 SYDVKM. J lost 0 bases, V lost 8 bases, and 13 bases had no gene match. The CDR3 loop reads CASLVSSGQGSSYNEQFF. In DNA form, the CDR3 reads TGTGCCAGCCTAGTTTCGTCGGGACAGGGGAGCTCCTACAATGAGCAGTTCTTC.

The chain carries TRBV18 and TRBJ1-3, with D possibly TRBD1 on 6 matching bases. The ends were cut back, 8 bases at V and 0 bases at J, with 20 bases in the middle. CDR3 length: 17 amino acids. Germline V gives CDR1 KGHSH, CDR2 LQKENI. CDR3 in amino acids: CASTSMRDTSSGNTIYF. CDR3 nucleotide sequence: TGTGCCAGCACCTCCATGAGGGACACGAGCTCTGGAAACACCATATATTTT.

The chain recombines TRBV6-6 with TRBJ2-3, with 11 bases fitting TRBD2. V shed 5 bases and J 3 bases; nucleotides not matched to a gene: 13. This CDR3 contains 18 residues. The germline gives CDR1 MNHNY, CDR2 SVGAGI (reference sequence). In nucleotides, the CDR3 is TGTGCCAGCAGTCTCCTCTCCCCGGCTAGCGGGGGGACAGATACGCAGTATTTT. As protein: CASSLLSPASGGTDTQYF.

V gene TRBV7-2 combines with J gene TRBJ1-6, with D perhaps matching TRBD1 (5 bases). CDR3 length: 15 amino acids. In germline, CDR1 is SGHTA, CDR2 FQGNSA. V shed 8 bases and J shed 10 bases, with 21 bases lying between them. CDR3 sequence (DNA): TGTGCCAGCTCCCCTTGGGCAGGGCAAGCCTCACCCCTCCACTTT. Protein sequence: CASSPWAGQASPLHF. Combining the CDR3 with reference TRBV7-2 and TRBJ1-6 gives the whole variable domain GAGVSQSPSNKVTEKGKDVELRCDPISGHTALYWYRQSLGQGLEFLIYFQGNSAPDKSGLPSDRFSAERTGGSVSTLTIQRTQQEDSAVYLCASSPWAGQASPLHFGNGTRLTVT.